This is a list of T cell receptor beta chains from one sample in a study of blood T cell repertoires in COVID-19. Using immunoSEQ multiplex PCR, the repertoire was profiled, and TCRdb retains in-frame clones only, with some absent. The table lists 270,000 or so clones, about 91% of them singletons. The sample taken for sequencing was peripheral blood. The source of these receptors is a middle-aged woman who had recovered from COVID-19. The CDR3 runs from the conserved cysteine through the conserved F or W. The D gene is left open where the match is weak. Not every row has a clone size; where given, it reads once, few, many or a size class.

D gene,clone size,J gene,V gene,CDR3 protein,CDR3 DNA
TRBD1,NA,TRBJ1-1,TRBV10-3,CAISPTGSNTEAFF,TGTGCCATCAGCCCGACAGGGTCGAACACTGAAGCTTTCTTT
TRBD1,NA,TRBJ1-3,TRBV7-9,CASSLAGTGIRNTIYF,TGTGCCAGCAGCTTAGCGGGGACAGGGATTCGGAACACCATATATTTT
NA,NA,TRBJ1-1,TRBV5-4,CASSLEEGEAFF,TGTGCCAGCAGCTTGGAGGAGGGGGAAGCTTTCTTT
NA,NA,TRBJ1-2,TRBV3-1/TRBV3-2,CASGAVVRGNYGYTF,TGTGCCAGCGGGGCGGTGGTTAGGGGTAACTATGGCTACACCTTC
NA,NA,TRBJ2-3,TRBV3-1/TRBV3-2,CASTASGTDTQYF,TGTGCCAGCACCGCATCAGGGACAGATACGCAGTATTTT
NA,NA,TRBJ1-2,TRBV9,CASSVDSMAWEDGYTF,TGTGCCAGCAGCGTAGACTCTATGGCTTGGGAGGATGGCTACACCTTC
NA,NA,TRBJ1-2,TRBV10-3,CAISESETYGYTF,TGTGCCATCAGTGAGTCGGAGACCTATGGCTACACCTTC
TRBD2,few,TRBJ2-1,TRBV24-1,CATSGLSGSHNEQFF,TGTGCCACCAGTGGTCTTAGCGGGAGTCACAATGAGCAGTTCTTC
TRBD1,NA,TRBJ1-6,TRBV28,CASSLTTGDSPLHF,TGTGCCAGCAGTCTAACGACAGGGGATTCACCCCTCCACTTT
TRBD2,NA,TRBJ2-3,TRBV11-2,CASSLGSGSGGTDTQYF,TGTGCCAGCAGCTTAGGGTCGGGTAGCGGGGGCACAGATACGCAGTATTTT
NA,few,TRBJ2-1,TRBV6-5,CASSYDGATNNEQFF,TGTGCCAGCAGTTACGACGGAGCAACAAACAATGAGCAGTTCTTC
NA,once,TRBJ1-3,TRBV25-1,CASSAENEQGNTIYF,TGTGCCAGCAGTGCAGAAAACGAACAGGGAAACACCATATATTTT
NA,NA,TRBJ2-2,TRBV5-6,CASTLYLNGVGELFF,TGTGCCAGCACCCTATACCTTAATGGTGTCGGGGAGCTGTTTTTT
NA,NA,TRBJ1-2,TRBV7-2,CASSLTSDWVGYTF,TGTGCCAGCAGCTTAACCTCCGACTGGGTGGGCTACACCTTC
NA,NA,TRBJ1-2,TRBV28,CASTLRGNYGYTF,TGTGCCAGCACCTTGAGAGGCAACTATGGCTACACCTTC
NA,NA,TRBJ2-5,TRBV7-9,CASEGLSGETQYF,TGTGCCAGCGAAGGTCTGTCGGGGGAGACCCAGTACTTC
NA,NA,TRBJ2-5,TRBV5-6,CASSLPGGGRETQYF,TGTGCCAGCAGCTTGCCTGGGGGCGGGAGAGAGACCCAGTACTTC
NA,NA,TRBJ2-2,TRBV15,CATSRVLASVPSGELFF,TGTGCCACCAGCAGAGTCTTGGCTAGCGTCCCTAGCGGGGAGCTGTTTTTT
TRBD1,NA,TRBJ1-1,TRBV27,CAIGTGVTEAFF,TGTGCCATCGGGACAGGGGTCACTGAAGCTTTCTTT
NA,NA,TRBJ2-2,TRBV5-1,CASSWRGPGELFF,TGCGCCAGCAGCTGGAGGGGTCCCGGGGAGCTGTTTTTT
TRBD1,NA,TRBJ2-1,TRBV5-4,CASSRQGSEQFF,TGTGCCAGCAGCCGACAGGGAAGTGAGCAGTTCTTC
NA,NA,TRBJ2-1,TRBV14,CASSLPTASNEQFF,TGTGCCAGCAGCCTACCTACTGCATCCAATGAGCAGTTCTTC
NA,NA,TRBJ2-3,TRBV10-1,CASSVGTTADTDTQYF,TGCGCCAGCAGTGTCGGGACAACGGCGGACACAGATACGCAGTATTTT
TRBD2,NA,TRBJ2-5,TRBV4-1,CASSQRRAGEGETQYF,TGCGCCAGCAGCCAAAGAAGGGCGGGAGAAGGGGAGACCCAGTACTTC
NA,NA,TRBJ1-1,TRBV7-2,CASTARFSDTEAFF,TGTGCCAGCACTGCTCGGTTTTCGGACACTGAAGCTTTCTTT
NA,NA,TRBJ1-3,TRBV7-2,CATSREIGNTIYF,TGTGCCACCTCCCGGGAAATCGGAAACACCATATATTTT
TRBD1,many,TRBJ1-3,TRBV7-9,CASSPGQLSGNTIYF,TGTGCCAGCAGCCCGGGACAGTTGTCTGGAAACACCATATATTTT
TRBD2,NA,TRBJ2-5,TRBV5-6,CASSLLAGGTSTRDQYF,TGTGCCAGCAGCTTGCTAGCGGGAGGAACCAGCACAAGAGACCAGTACTTC
TRBD2,few,TRBJ2-5,TRBV2,CATQREAQETQYF,TGTGCCACCCAGCGGGAGGCCCAGGAGACCCAGTACTTC
TRBD2,NA,TRBJ2-3,TRBV9,CASSDRLAGSTDTQYF,TGTGCCAGCAGCGACCGACTAGCGGGAAGCACAGATACGCAGTATTTT
NA,NA,TRBJ2-5,TRBV11-2,CASSFDQETQYF,TGTGCCAGCAGCTTCGACCAAGAGACCCAGTACTTC
NA,NA,TRBJ2-1,TRBV7-9,CASSYGYNEQFF,TGTGCCAGCAGCTACGGTTACAATGAGCAGTTCTTC
TRBD1,NA,TRBJ2-2,TRBV27,CASSWGQGIAGELFF,TGTGCCAGCAGTTGGGGACAGGGAATTGCCGGGGAGCTGTTTTTT
NA,few,TRBJ1-6,TRBV7-2,CASSLRLRNSPLHF,TGTGCCAGCAGCCTCCGACTTAGGAATTCACCCCTCCACTTT
TRBD2,NA,TRBJ2-3,TRBV27,CASGAGGSTDTQYF,TGTGCCAGCGGAGCGGGAGGGAGCACAGATACGCAGTATTTT
TRBD1,once,TRBJ1-2,TRBV2,CASSETGDDGYTF,TGTGCCAGCAGTGAAACAGGGGATGATGGCTACACCTTC
TRBD2,NA,TRBJ2-3,TRBV5-6,CASSDAGLAGITDTQYF,TGTGCCAGCAGCGACGCCGGGCTAGCGGGGATAACAGATACGCAGTATTTT
NA,NA,TRBJ2-1,TRBV18,CASSLGDSYNEQFF,TGTGCCAGCTCCCTTGGGGACTCTTACAATGAGCAGTTCTTC
NA,NA,TRBJ2-3,TRBV9,CASSVAPPVTDTQYF,TGTGCCAGCAGCGTAGCCCCGCCGGTCACAGATACGCAGTATTTT
NA,NA,TRBJ1-5,TRBV3-1/TRBV3-2,CASSQGEGNQPQHF,TGTGCCAGCAGCCAAGGAGAGGGCAATCAGCCCCAGCATTTT
TRBD2,NA,TRBJ2-1,TRBV6-5,CASSTSGGAYNEQFF,TGTGCCAGCAGTACTAGCGGGGGGGCCTACAATGAGCAGTTCTTC
NA,NA,TRBJ1-1,TRBV5-1,CASRNQGHTEAFF,TGCGCCAGCAGGAATCAGGGGCACACTGAAGCTTTCTTT
NA,NA,TRBJ1-2,TRBV5-1,CASSWGEGGYGYTF,TGCGCCAGCAGCTGGGGCGAGGGAGGCTATGGCTACACCTTC
TRBD1,NA,TRBJ1-4,TRBV2,CASSESGQLNEKLFF,TGTGCCAGCAGTGAATCGGGACAGCTTAATGAAAAACTGTTTTTT
NA,NA,TRBJ1-1,TRBV7-9,CASSFSGTEAFF,TGTGCCAGCAGCTTTTCGGGCACTGAAGCTTTCTTT
NA,NA,TRBJ2-3,TRBV5-1,CASSLEGDTDTQYF,TGCGCCAGCAGCTTGGAGGGAGACACAGATACGCAGTATTTT
NA,NA,TRBJ1-2,TRBV28,CASRRQANYGYTF,TGTGCCAGCAGAAGACAGGCTAACTATGGCTACACCTTC
TRBD2,few,TRBJ2-1,TRBV5-1,CASSLAPTSLGGEQFF,TGCGCCAGCAGCTTGGCCCCGACTAGCCTCGGGGGTGAGCAGTTCTTC
TRBD1,NA,TRBJ1-4,TRBV4-2,CASSQEAGTGGPKLFF,TGTGCCAGCAGCCAAGAAGCCGGGACAGGGGGGCCAAAACTGTTTTTT
NA,once,TRBJ1-5,TRBV15,CATSRSWGRNQPQHF,TGTGCCACCAGCAGATCTTGGGGGAGGAATCAGCCCCAGCATTTT
NA,once,TRBJ2-7,TRBV9,CASSPSTRGNEQYF,TGTGCCAGCAGCCCTTCGACCCGGGGAAACGAGCAGTACTTC
TRBD2,NA,TRBJ2-1,TRBV4-1,CASSQGGVSNEQFF,TGCGCCAGCAGCCAGGGAGGGGTGAGCAATGAGCAGTTCTTC
NA,NA,TRBJ2-3,TRBV3-1/TRBV3-2,CASSHAPLSSTDTQYF,TGTGCCAGCAGCCATGCCCCGCTATCTAGCACAGATACGCAGTATTTT
TRBD1,NA,TRBJ2-2,TRBV24-1,CATSGLWDRGITGELFF,TGTGCCACCAGTGGTCTTTGGGACAGGGGTATCACCGGGGAGCTGTTTTTT
TRBD1,NA,TRBJ1-2,TRBV3-1/TRBV3-2,CASSHTGGGGYGYTF,TGTGCCAGCAGCCACACAGGGGGAGGGGGGTATGGCTACACCTTC
TRBD1,NA,TRBJ1-2,TRBV6-5,CASSYVTGGYGYTF,TGTGCCAGCAGTTACGTCACAGGGGGCTATGGCTACACCTTC
TRBD1,NA,TRBJ2-3,TRBV4-3,CASSQGTGETDTQYF,TGCGCCAGCAGCCAAGGAACAGGGGAAACAGATACGCAGTATTTT
NA,NA,TRBJ1-2,TRBV3-1/TRBV3-2,CASSQGTGYGYTF,TGTGCCAGCAGCCAAGGAACAGGCTATGGCTACACCTTC
NA,NA,TRBJ1-6,TRBV4-1,CASSQVAPRQPNSPLHF,TGCGCCAGCAGCCAAGTGGCGCCCCGACAGCCCAATTCACCCCTCCACTTT